The entry that follows covers one T cell receptor (beta chain) sequence. The target antigen is unknown. The sample carries other DNA sequences with the same CDR3. The sample is drawn from a study of T cell responses to AZD1222 COVID-19 vaccine. Findings of the study overall: Females outnumbered males among donors, who were mostly white British; clonal diversity was possibly underestimated.

CDR3 length: 11 amino acids. Deletions cut 5 bases from V and 10 bases from J, with 12 bases between. Germline V CDR1 and CDR2: SGHTS, YDEGEE. Here immunoSEQ multiplex PCR was the method, and the copy in TCRdb shows in-frame clones only, minus some. The table includes 150,000 to 200,000 clones, 85% to 95% detected once. The gene calls are TRBV5-8 and TRBJ1-2; D is undetermined. Sequencing was performed on peripheral blood, taken 28 days after the second AZD1222 dose. The sequence came from an adult who received the AZD1222 COVID-19 vaccine. As DNA, the CDR3 is TGTGCCAGCAGGCTTGCAAGGGACTACACCTTC. Translated: CASRLARDYTF.